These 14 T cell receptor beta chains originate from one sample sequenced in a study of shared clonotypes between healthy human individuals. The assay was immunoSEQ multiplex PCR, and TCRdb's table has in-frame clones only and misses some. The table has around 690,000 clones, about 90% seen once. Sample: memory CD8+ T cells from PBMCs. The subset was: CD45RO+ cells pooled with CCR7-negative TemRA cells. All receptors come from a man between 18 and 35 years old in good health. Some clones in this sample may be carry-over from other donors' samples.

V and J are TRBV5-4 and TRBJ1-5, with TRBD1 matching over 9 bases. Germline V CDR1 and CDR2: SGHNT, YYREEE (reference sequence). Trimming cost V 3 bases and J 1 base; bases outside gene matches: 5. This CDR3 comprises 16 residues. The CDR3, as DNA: TGTGCCAGCAGCTGGACAGGGGTGTGGAGCAATCAGCCCCAGCATTTT. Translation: CASSWTGVWSNQPQHF. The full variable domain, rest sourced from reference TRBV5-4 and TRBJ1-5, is ETGVTQSPTHLIKTRGQQVTLRCSSQSGHNTVSWYQQALGQGPQFIFQYYREEENGRGNFPPRFSGLQFPNYSSELNVNALELDDSALYLCASSWTGVWSNQPQHFGDGTRLSIL.

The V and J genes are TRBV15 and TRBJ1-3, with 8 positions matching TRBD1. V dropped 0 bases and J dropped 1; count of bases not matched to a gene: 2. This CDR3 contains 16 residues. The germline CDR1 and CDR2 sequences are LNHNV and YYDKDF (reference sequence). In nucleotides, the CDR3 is TGTGCCACCAGCAGAGACCGGACAGGGTCTGGAAACACCATATATTTT. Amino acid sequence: CATSRDRTGSGNTIYF.

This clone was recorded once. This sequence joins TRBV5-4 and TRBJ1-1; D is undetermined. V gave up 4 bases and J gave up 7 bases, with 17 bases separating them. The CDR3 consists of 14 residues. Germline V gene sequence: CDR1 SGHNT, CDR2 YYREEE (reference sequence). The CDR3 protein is CASSLPAGGSEAFF. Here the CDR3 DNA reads TGTGCCAGCAGCCTCCCGGCGGGAGGGAGTGAAGCTTTCTTT.

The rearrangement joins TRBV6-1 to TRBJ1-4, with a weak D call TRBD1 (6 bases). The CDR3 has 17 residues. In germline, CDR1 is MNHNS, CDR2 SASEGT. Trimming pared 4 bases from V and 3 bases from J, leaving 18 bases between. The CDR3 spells CASSVLQGRRPNEKLFF. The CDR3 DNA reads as TGTGCCAGCAGTGTCCTCCAGGGGAGGAGGCCTAATGAAAAACTGTTTTTT.

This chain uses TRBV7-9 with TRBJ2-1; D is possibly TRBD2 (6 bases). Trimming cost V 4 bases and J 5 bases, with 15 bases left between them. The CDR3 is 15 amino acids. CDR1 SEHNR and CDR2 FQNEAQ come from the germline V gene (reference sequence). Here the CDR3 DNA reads TGTGCCAGCAGCTCGAACCAGGGACTTGACAATGAGCAGTTCTTC. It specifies CASSSNQGLDNEQFF.

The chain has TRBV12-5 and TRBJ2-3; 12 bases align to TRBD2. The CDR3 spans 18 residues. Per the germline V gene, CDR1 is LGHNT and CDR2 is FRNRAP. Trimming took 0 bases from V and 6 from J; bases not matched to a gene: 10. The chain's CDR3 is CASGLVLASGRARDTQYF. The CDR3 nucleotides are TGTGCTAGTGGTTTGGTATTGGCTAGCGGGAGGGCTCGCGATACGCAGTATTTT.

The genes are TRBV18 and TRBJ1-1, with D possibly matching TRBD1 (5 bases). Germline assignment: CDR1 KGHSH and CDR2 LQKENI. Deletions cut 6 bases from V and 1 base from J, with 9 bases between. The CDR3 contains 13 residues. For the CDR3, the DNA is TGTGCCAGCTCCTCAGACAGGAACACTGAAGCTTTCTTT. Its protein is CASSSDRNTEAFF.

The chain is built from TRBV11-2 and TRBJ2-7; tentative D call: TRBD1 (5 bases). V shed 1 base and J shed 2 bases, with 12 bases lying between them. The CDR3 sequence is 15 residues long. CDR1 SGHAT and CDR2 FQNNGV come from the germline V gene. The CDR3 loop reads CASSLGADSPYEQYF. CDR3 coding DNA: TGTGCCAGCAGCTTAGGCGCTGACAGCCCCTACGAGCAGTACTTC.

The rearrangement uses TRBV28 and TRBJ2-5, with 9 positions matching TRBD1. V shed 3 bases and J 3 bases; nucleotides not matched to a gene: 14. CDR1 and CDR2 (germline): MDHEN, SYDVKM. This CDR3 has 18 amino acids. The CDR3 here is CASSFSIGVQGAEETQYF. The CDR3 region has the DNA TGTGCCAGCAGTTTTAGTATTGGTGTACAGGGGGCAGAAGAGACCCAGTACTTC.

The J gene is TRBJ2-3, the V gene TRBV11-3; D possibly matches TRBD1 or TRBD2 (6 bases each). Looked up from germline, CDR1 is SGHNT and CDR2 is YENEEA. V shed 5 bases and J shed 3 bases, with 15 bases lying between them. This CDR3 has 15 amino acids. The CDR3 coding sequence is TGTGCCAGCAGCCCCGGCGTAGGGGGGACAGATACGCAGTATTTT. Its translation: CASSPGVGGTDTQYF.

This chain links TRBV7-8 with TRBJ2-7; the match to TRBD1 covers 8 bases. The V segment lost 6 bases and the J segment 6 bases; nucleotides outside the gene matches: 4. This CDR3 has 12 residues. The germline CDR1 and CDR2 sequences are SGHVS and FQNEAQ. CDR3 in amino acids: CASSQGAGEQYF. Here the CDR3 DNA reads TGTGCCAGCAGTCAGGGGGCAGGCGAGCAGTACTTC.

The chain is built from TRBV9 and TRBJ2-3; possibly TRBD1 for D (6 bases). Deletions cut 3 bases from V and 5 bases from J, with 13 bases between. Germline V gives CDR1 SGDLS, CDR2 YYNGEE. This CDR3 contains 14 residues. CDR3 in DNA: TGTGCCAGCAGCGCCACAGGGCCAGTAGATACGCAGTATTTT. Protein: CASSATGPVDTQYF.

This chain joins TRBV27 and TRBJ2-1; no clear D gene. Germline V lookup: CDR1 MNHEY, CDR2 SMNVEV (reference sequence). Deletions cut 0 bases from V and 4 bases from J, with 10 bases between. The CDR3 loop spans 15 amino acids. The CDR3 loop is CASSLSQRPYNEQFF. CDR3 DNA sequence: TGTGCCAGCAGTTTATCCCAGCGCCCGTACAATGAGCAGTTCTTC.

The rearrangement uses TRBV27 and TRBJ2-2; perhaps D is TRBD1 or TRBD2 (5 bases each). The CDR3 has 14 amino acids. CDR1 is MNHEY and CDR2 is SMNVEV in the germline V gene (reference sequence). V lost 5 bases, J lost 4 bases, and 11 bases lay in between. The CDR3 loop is CASSPRDGTGELFF. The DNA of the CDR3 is TGTGCCAGCAGTCCAAGGGACGGCACCGGGGAGCTGTTTTTT.